This is a list of T cell receptor beta chains from one sample in a study of CD8 T cells in Susac syndrome. TCRdb re-called the immunoSEQ multiplex PCR reads with MiXCR, one entry per CDR3 protein. The table lists some 200,000 distinct CDR3 sequences, 85% to 95% of them singletons, with around 0.16% in the top ten. Sequences were obtained from CD8+ T cells from PBMCs. The receptors were sampled from a human donor with Susac syndrome. The CDR3 runs from the conserved cysteine through the conserved F or W. D genes are given only for firm matches. Clone size is given for some rows only: seen once, a few or many times, or a class if the clone is expanded.

D,size,J,V,CDR3,DNA
TRBD1,once,TRBJ1-6,TRBV4-1,CASSDRGDAYNSPLHF,TGCGCCAGCAGCGACAGGGGCGATGCGTATAATTCACCCCTCCACTTT
NA,NA,TRBJ2-2,TRBV7-9,CASSLMVSTGELFF,TGTGCCAGCAGCTTAATGGTATCAACCGGGGAGCTGTTTTTT
NA,NA,TRBJ1-3,TRBV3-1,CASSQDQRPPWNTIYF,TGTGCCAGCAGCCAAGATCAGAGGCCGCCTTGGAACACCATATATTTT
TRBD2,NA,TRBJ2-1,TRBV3-1,CASSRGGRYNEQFF,TGTGCCAGCAGCCGCGGGGGGCGCTACAATGAGCAGTTCTTC
TRBD2,NA,TRBJ2-1,TRBV27,CASSGTSGRDYNEQFF,TGTGCCAGCAGCGGGACTAGCGGGAGAGATTACAATGAGCAGTTCTTC
NA,NA,TRBJ2-7,TRBV19,CASSMVGSPDEQYF,TGTGCCAGTAGTATGGTCGGGAGTCCTGACGAGCAGTACTTC
NA,NA,TRBJ1-2,TRBV15,CATSRDRQPTKLLYGYTF,TGTGCCACCAGCAGAGATCGGCAGCCCACCAAACTACTATATGGCTACACCTTC
TRBD2,NA,TRBJ2-1,TRBV7-3,CASSQGLATSYNEQFF,TGTGCCAGCAGCCAGGGACTAGCCACTTCCTACAATGAGCAGTTCTTC
NA,NA,TRBJ2-7,TRBV6-6,CASRPDGYSYEQYF,TGTGCCAGCAGGCCGGACGGATACTCCTACGAGCAGTACTTC
NA,NA,TRBJ1-1,TRBV5-1,CASSLRVNTEAFF,TGCGCCAGCAGCTTGAGGGTCAACACTGAAGCTTTCTTT
TRBD2,NA,TRBJ2-3,TRBV3-1,CASSQDETLTSGDTQYF,TGTGCCAGCAGCCAAGACGAGACCCTTACTAGCGGAGATACGCAGTATTTT
TRBD1,NA,TRBJ2-1,TRBV5-1,CASSFFKGASYNEQFF,TGCGCCAGCAGCTTTTTCAAGGGGGCATCCTACAATGAGCAGTTCTTC
NA,NA,TRBJ2-3,TRBV10-3,CAISPNTDTQYF,TGTGCCATCAGCCCAAACACAGATACGCAGTATTTT
NA,NA,TRBJ1-2,TRBV25-1,CASSEPGLYGYTF,TGTGCCAGCAGTGAACCCGGGCTCTATGGCTACACCTTC
NA,NA,TRBJ2-1,TRBV7-9,CASKSSNYNEQFF,TGTGCCAGCAAGAGCAGCAACTACAATGAGCAGTTCTTC
TRBD1,NA,TRBJ1-1,TRBV9,CASSPTTGGGEAFF,TGTGCCAGCAGCCCCACGACAGGGGGCGGGGAAGCTTTCTTT
NA,NA,TRBJ2-1,TRBV7-9,CASSLTGVLGNEQFF,TGTGCCAGCAGCTTAACGGGGGTACTGGGGAATGAGCAGTTCTTC
TRBD1,NA,TRBJ2-5,TRBV28,CASRPQGVQETQYF,TGTGCCAGCAGACCTCAGGGGGTACAAGAGACCCAGTACTTC
TRBD2,once,TRBJ2-2,TRBV9,CASSVGGLAGTGELFF,TGTGCCAGCAGCGTGGGAGGACTAGCGGGGACCGGGGAGCTGTTTTTT
NA,NA,TRBJ2-7,TRBV27,CASSLSGAASSYEQYF,TGTGCCAGCAGTTTATCAGGGGCTGCCAGCTCCTACGAGCAGTACTTC
NA,once,TRBJ1-5,TRBV20-1,CSAERGGRGNQPQHF,TGCAGTGCCGAAAGGGGGGGTAGGGGCAATCAGCCCCAGCATTTT
NA,NA,TRBJ2-7,TRBV7-3,CASSLEASATYEQYF,TGTGCCAGCAGCTTAGAGGCTAGCGCAACCTACGAGCAGTACTTC
TRBD1,few,TRBJ1-6,TRBV2,CASSEAPGQNNSPLHF,TGTGCCAGCAGCGAAGCCCCGGGACAGAATAATTCACCCCTCCACTTT
TRBD1,NA,TRBJ1-4,TRBV30,CAYEQGAGEKLFF,TGTGCCTATGAACAGGGGGCAGGGGAAAAACTGTTTTTT
NA,NA,TRBJ2-7,TRBV13,CASSLNSHEQYF,TGTGCCAGCAGCTTAAACTCCCACGAGCAGTACTTC
NA,NA,TRBJ2-2,TRBV12-3/TRBV12-4,CASSSSDTGELFF,TGTGCCAGCAGCTCTAGCGACACCGGGGAGCTGTTTTTT
TRBD1,NA,TRBJ2-1,TRBV5-6,CASSSDRSSYNEQFF,TGTGCCAGCAGCTCGGACAGGAGCTCCTACAATGAGCAGTTCTTC
TRBD2,NA,TRBJ2-7,TRBV6-7,CASRRTSGSLYEQYF,TGTGCCAGCAGAAGGACTAGCGGGAGTTTGTACGAGCAGTACTTC
TRBD2,NA,TRBJ2-1,TRBV29-1,CSVEVLAGVNEQFF,TGCAGCGTTGAAGTCCTAGCGGGAGTGAATGAGCAGTTCTTC